This TCR beta chain was captured by sequencing in a study of shared clonotypes between healthy human individuals. Deep-level running was used for the assay. Method: immunoSEQ multiplex PCR; TCRdb's copy keeps in-frame clones and lacks some. The sample consists of millions of clones, about 92% of them appearing once. The TCR comes from a man between 18 and 29 years old in good health. Sequencing used naive CD4+ T cells sorted from blood. Indicated subset: CD45RA+ positively selected.

CDR3 DNA sequence: TGTGCCAGCAGCCTAGGGCCGGGGGGGATGGAGACCCAGTACTTC. Translating it yields CASSLGPGGMETQYF. The chain employs TRBV9 and TRBJ2-5; 8 positions agree with TRBD2. The CDR3 contains 15 residues. Unmatched junction bases numbered 10, after V lost 4 bases and J lost 5 bases. The V gene's germline CDR1 is SGDLS and CDR2 YYNGEE.